Here is one T cell receptor (beta chain) with its context. Its cognate antigen is unknown. The CDR3 consists of 14 residues. Deletions cut 3 bases from V and 2 bases from J, with 8 bases between. The germline V gene has CDR1 SNHLY and CDR2 FYNNEI. This specimen belongs to a study of lymphopenia after photon versus proton radiotherapy. Findings and caveats of the study: Relative stability marked proton patients; photon patients lost diversity and naive cells.

Clones were sequenced by immunoSEQ multiplex PCR, and TCRdb holds only the in-frame ones, with some missing. The sample lists 83,000 or so clones; about 83% were seen once. Source: peripheral blood, taken from a patient treated with proton-based radiotherapy. This chain links TRBV2 with TRBJ1-5; unclear D gene. The sequence was obtained from a man aged 55 to 70 with pancreatic cancer. This CDR3 reads CASSEMGGNQPQHF. The CDR3, as DNA: TGTGCCAGCAGTGAGATGGGTGGCAATCAGCCCCAGCATTTT.